The 4 T cell receptor beta chains below all came from one sample that was sequenced in a study of blood T cell repertoires in COVID-19 (dated by TCRdb to the early 2020s). The protocol used for the library was the immunoSEQ multiplex PCR assay. TCRdb took over this immuneACCESS table, retaining in-frame rearrangements with V and J assigned. Such tables are incomplete; in checked studies, under half of the missing clones stem from an unresolved V gene, and the remainder is unexplained. This sample lists 60,000 to 75,000 clones; around 87% were detected once. The ten biggest clones cover approximately 7% of the sample. The source material was peripheral blood. Receptors were obtained from a man aged 55 to 70 with acute or convalescent COVID-19.

This chain links TRBV12-5 with TRBJ2-7; tentatively, D is TRBD1 (5 bases). CDR3 length: 13 residues. The V end lost 1 base, the J end lost 7 bases, and 11 bases lay between the germline ends. Germline V gene data show CDR1 as LGHNT and CDR2 as FRNRAP. The CDR3 nucleotides read TGTGCTAGTGGTTTGGGACAGCTTCGTGAGCAGTACTTC. This encodes CASGLGQLREQYF. The full variable domain, in which reference TRBV12-5 and TRBJ2-7 provide the parts outside the CDR3, is DARVTQTPRHKVTEMGQEVTMRCQPILGHNTVFWYRQTMMQGLELLAYFRNRAPLDDSGMPKDRFSAEMPDATLATLKIQPSEPRDSAVYFCASGLGQLREQYFGPGTRLTVT.

The chain is built from TRBV6-1 and TRBJ2-4, with a possible D match to TRBD1 (8 bases). The CDR3 is 17 residues long. V was cut by 2 bases and J by 3 bases, with 17 bases left in between. Germline V lookup: CDR1 MNHNS, CDR2 SASEGT. The chain's CDR3 is CASSEQDYRGGKNIQYF. The CDR3 DNA is TGTGCCAGCAGTGAACAGGATTACAGGGGGGGCAAAAACATTCAGTACTTC.

This clone was found a few times. CDR3: CAWSVSSRGGAFF. For the CDR3, the DNA is TGTGCCTGGAGTGTAAGCAGCCGCGGGGGAGCTTTCTTT. V and J are TRBV30 and TRBJ1-1; weak D call: TRBD1 (5 bases). Germline V gives CDR1 GTSNPN, CDR2 SVGIG (reference sequence). The CDR3 contains 13 residues. V shed 0 bases and J shed 10 bases, with 15 bases lying between them.

The chain carries TRBV5-4 and TRBJ2-2, with D possibly TRBD1 on 6 matching bases. Trimming left V 4 bases short and J 2 bases short, with 12 bases between. Germline values: CDR1 SGHNT, CDR2 YYREEE (reference sequence). CDR3 length equals 15 residues. CDR3 loop: CASSIRGVNTGELFF. CDR3 bases: TGTGCCAGCAGCATCAGGGGAGTCAACACCGGGGAGCTGTTTTTT.